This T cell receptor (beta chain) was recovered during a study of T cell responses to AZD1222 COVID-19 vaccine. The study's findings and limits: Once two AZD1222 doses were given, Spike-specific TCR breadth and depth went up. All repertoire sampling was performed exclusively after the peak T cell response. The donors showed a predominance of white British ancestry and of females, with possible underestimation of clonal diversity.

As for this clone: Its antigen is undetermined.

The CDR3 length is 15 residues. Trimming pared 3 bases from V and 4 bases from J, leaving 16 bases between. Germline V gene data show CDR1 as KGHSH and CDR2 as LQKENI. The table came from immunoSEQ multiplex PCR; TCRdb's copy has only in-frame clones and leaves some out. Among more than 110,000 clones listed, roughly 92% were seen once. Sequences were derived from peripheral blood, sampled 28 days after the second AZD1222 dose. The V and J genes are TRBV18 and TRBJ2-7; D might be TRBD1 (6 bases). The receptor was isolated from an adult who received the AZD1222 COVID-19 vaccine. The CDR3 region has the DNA TGTGCCAGCTCACCCCCCGCGACAGGAGCTTACGAGCAGTACTTC. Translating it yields CASSPPATGAYEQYF.